Listed below are T cell receptor beta chains from one sample, sequenced in a study of early T cells in non-severe SARS-CoV-2 infection. In TCRdb, the 5' RACE reads were re-called with MiXCR into one record per CDR3 protein. The data hold about 71,000 distinct CDR3 sequences, with approximately 13% observed a single time. Source: whole blood, taken at baseline. These receptors were collected from an adult who was a healthcare worker with PCR-confirmed SARS-CoV-2 infection or an uninfected control (not recorded which). Both conserved end residues are part of each CDR3. A D gene is named only where the DNA matches it firmly. Only some rows state a clone size, as once, few, many or a class for expanded clones.

CDR3 length	J gene	V gene	clone size	D gene	CDR3 DNA	CDR3 protein
17	TRBJ2-1	TRBV2	many	TRBD2	TGTGCCAGTCGGTGGGAGCTAGCGGGGGGGCCCCGCAATGAGCAGTTCTTC	CASRWELAGGPRNEQFF
14	TRBJ1-1	TRBV6-4	few	NA	TGTGCCAGCAGTGACTACTCGGGAAACACTGAAGCTTTCTTT	CASSDYSGNTEAFF
16	TRBJ2-5	TRBV7-9	NA	TRBD1	TGTGCCAGCAGCCAAAAGGGGACAGCCCCCCTGGAGACCCAGTACTTC	CASSQKGTAPLETQYF
15	TRBJ2-7	TRBV27	NA	NA	TGTGCCAGCAGTCTCGTGGTTAGCGCGACAACCGAGCAGTACTTC	CASSLVVSATTEQYF
17	TRBJ2-5	TRBV6-5	NA	NA	TGTGCCAGCAGTTACTCGGGGGACGTAAAGGGTGGAGAGACCCAGTACTTC	CASSYSGDVKGGETQYF
12	TRBJ1-2	TRBV18	NA	NA	TGTGCCAGCTCACCACCGGGCCCCGGCTACACCTTC	CASSPPGPGYTF
15	TRBJ2-3	TRBV7-2	many	TRBD2	TGTGCCAGCAGCTCCCCGGGACTAGCCACAGATACGCAGTATTTT	CASSSPGLATDTQYF
14	TRBJ2-2	TRBV5-1	few	NA	TGCGCCAGCAGCCCCGACCCCCACACCGGGGAGCTGTTTTTT	CASSPDPHTGELFF
14	TRBJ2-3	TRBV6-4	NA	NA	TGTGCCAGCAGTGACTCGAGCAGGACAGATACGCAGTATTTT	CASSDSSRTDTQYF
14	TRBJ1-2	TRBV10-3	few	NA	TGTGCCATCAGTGAGTCGGGGGCAGGCTATGGCTACACCTTC	CAISESGAGYGYTF
14	TRBJ1-1	TRBV18	many	NA	TGTGCCAGCTCACCAGACAGAAAGAACACTGAAGCTTTCTTT	CASSPDRKNTEAFF
14	TRBJ1-1	TRBV7-2	many	NA	TGTGCCAGCACCGAAGGAGGGGGAAACACTGAAGCTTTCTTT	CASTEGGGNTEAFF
16	TRBJ2-2	TRBV3-1	few	NA	TGTGCCAGCAGCCCCCCCCTGGCGGCGAACACCGGGGAGCTGTTTTTT	CASSPPLAANTGELFF
13	TRBJ2-7	TRBV5-1	NA	NA	TGCGCCAGCAGCCCGGGACCCTCTAGGGAGCAGTACTTC	CASSPGPSREQYF
16	TRBJ2-1	TRBV18	NA	TRBD2	TGTGCCAGCTCACCACCGGAGCTCAGGAGCGGGGGGCGGCAGTTCTTC	CASSPPELRSGGRQFF
14	TRBJ1-1	TRBV29-1	NA	TRBD1	TGCAGCGCCCATGGGCAGGGGGGGAACACTGAAGCTTTCTTT	CSAHGQGGNTEAFF
17	TRBJ2-6	TRBV7-2	NA	TRBD2	TGTGCCAGCAGCTGGGGGGGACGGCCCTCTGGGGCCAACGTCCTGACTTTC	CASSWGGRPSGANVLTF
16	TRBJ2-2	TRBV3-1	NA	NA	TGTGCCAGCAGCCCCCCCGGGACCGTGAACACCGGGGAGCTGTTTTTT	CASSPPGTVNTGELFF
15	TRBJ2-7	TRBV20-1	NA	TRBD1	TGCAGTGCTAGAACTGGAACAGGGGTTATCTACGAGCAGTACTTC	CSARTGTGVIYEQYF
15	TRBJ1-2	TRBV7-9	many	TRBD1	TGTGCCAGCACCCGGGACGGCAGGGGGGACTATGGCTACACCTTC	CASTRDGRGDYGYTF
15	TRBJ1-6	TRBV7-6	few	NA	TGTGCCAGCAGCTTGCTCCCCGGGACTGAGTCACCCCTCCACTTT	CASSLLPGTESPLHF
15	TRBJ1-1	TRBV6-5	NA	NA	TGTGCCAGCAGACACCGACAGGCCCTAGACACTGAAGCTTTCTTT	CASRHRQALDTEAFF
14	TRBJ2-3	TRBV10-2	many	TRBD1	TGCGCCAGCTCCGTCGGGACAGAGACAGATACGCAGTATTTT	CASSVGTETDTQYF
15	TRBJ1-6	TRBV5-6	few	NA	TGTGCCAGCAGCTTGTTATCCGGGACCCCTGGGTCCCTCCACTTT	CASSLLSGTPGSLHF